This passage covers 10 T cell receptor beta chains from one sample sequenced in a study of lymphopenia after photon versus proton radiotherapy. Measured with immunoSEQ multiplex PCR; TCRdb has only the in-frame clones, and not every one. The table shows about 160,000 clones, with approximately 90% occurring only once. The sample consisted of peripheral blood, taken from a patient treated with photon-based radiotherapy. These receptors all stem from a man aged 50-60 years with gastric cancer.

The chain links TRBV4-1 to TRBJ2-6; D is possibly TRBD2 (5 bases). There are 16 residues in the CDR3. V was pared by 0 bases and J by 2 bases, with 8 bases between. Germline V CDR1 and CDR2: MGHRA, YSYEKL. CDR3 protein: CASSQDPGTGANVLTF. Here the CDR3 DNA reads TGCGCCAGCAGCCAAGATCCCGGGACTGGGGCCAACGTCCTGACTTTC.

The gene calls are TRBV5-1 and TRBJ2-1, with 11 bases lining up with TRBD2. Germline V gene lookup returns CDR1 SGHRS and CDR2 YFSETQ. The CDR3 covers 16 residues. Unmatched junction bases numbered 3, after V lost 0 bases and J lost 4 bases. The chain's CDR3 is CASSLDPSGGYNEQFF. As DNA, the CDR3 is TGCGCCAGCAGCTTGGATCCTAGCGGGGGGTACAATGAGCAGTTCTTC.

This rearrangement joins TRBV4-2 to TRBJ2-6; D unresolved. The germline V gene encodes CDR1 LGHNA and CDR2 YNFKEQ. This CDR3 region has 15 residues. Trimming stripped 1 base from V and 1 base from J, with 5 bases between. The CDR3: CASSQVVSGANVLTF. CDR3 nucleotide sequence: TGTGCCAGCAGCCAAGTAGTTTCTGGGGCCAACGTCCTGACTTTC.

J is TRBJ1-1 and V is TRBV9; TRBD1 is a possible D gene (6 bases). Per the germline V gene, CDR1 is SGDLS and CDR2 is YYNGEE. The CDR3 length is 14 residues. V dropped 5 bases and J dropped 1 base, with 12 bases sitting between them. The CDR3 bases are TGTGCCAGCAGACAGGAAGGGGGGAACACTGAAGCTTTCTTT. Its protein product is CASRQEGGNTEAFF.

The chain is built from TRBV5-5 and TRBJ2-4; 15 bases agree with TRBD2. The CDR3 loop spans 17 amino acids. Trimming removed 2 bases from V and 6 bases from J; junction bases left unmatched: 6. The germline gives CDR1 SGHKS, CDR2 YYEKEE (reference sequence). CDR3 DNA: TGTGCCAGCAGCTTTCCGGGACTAGCGGGAGGAGCAAACATTCAGTACTTC. Translating it yields CASSFPGLAGGANIQYF.

The chain has TRBV29-1 and TRBJ2-4; 8 bases match TRBD2. J lost 4 bases, V lost 4 bases, and 6 bases had no gene match. Germline loops: CDR1 SQVTM, CDR2 ANQGSEA. The CDR3 consists of 14 residues. DNA for the CDR3: TGCAGCGTTGGCCTTGGGACTAGGAAAAACATTCAGTACTTC. Translating it yields CSVGLGTRKNIQYF. Drawing the rest from reference TRBV29-1 and TRBJ2-4, the complete variable domain is SAVISQKPSRDICQRGTSLTIQCQVDSQVTMMFWYRQQPGQSLTLIATANQGSEATYESGFVIDKFPISRPNLTFSTLTVSNMSPEDSSIYLCSVGLGTRKNIQYFGAGTRLSVL.

The chain joins TRBV18 to TRBJ2-2; possibly TRBD1 or TRBD2 for D (5 bases each). There are 14 residues in the CDR3. Between the trimmed V and J ends, which lost 3 bases and 7 bases, there was a span of 12 bases. Germline V gives CDR1 KGHSH, CDR2 LQKENI. The chain's CDR3 is CASSPRDALGELFF. CDR3 coding DNA: TGTGCCAGCTCACCTCGGGACGCCCTCGGGGAGCTGTTTTTT.

The J gene is TRBJ2-1, the V gene TRBV2; D gene uncertain. Trimming shortened V by 4 bases and J by 6 bases, and 10 bases separated the two germline ends. The CDR3 has 13 residues. CDR1 SNHLY and CDR2 FYNNEI come from the germline V gene. The chain's CDR3 is CASSAGTVNEQFF. For the CDR3, the DNA is TGTGCCAGCAGTGCTGGCACGGTCAATGAGCAGTTCTTC. The entire variable domain, with the rest obtained from reference TRBV2 and TRBJ2-1, is as follows: EPEVTQTPSHQVTQMGQEVILRCVPISNHLYFYWYRQILGQKVEFLVSFYNNEISEKSEIFDDQFSVERPDGSNFTLKIRSTKLEDSAMYFCASSAGTVNEQFFGPGTRLTVL.

The V call is TRBV11-2, the J call TRBJ2-7; the D is unclear. There are 14 residues in the CDR3. V lost 5 bases to trimming and J lost 1 base, with 12 bases between them. Germline lookup yields CDR1 SGHAT and CDR2 FQNNGV. CDR3 loop: CASSALGGSYEQYF. The CDR3, as DNA: TGTGCCAGCAGCGCCCTTGGTGGGTCCTACGAGCAGTACTTC. Based on the CDR3 plus reference TRBV11-2 and TRBJ2-7, the full variable domain is EAGVAQSPRYKIIEKRQSVAFWCNPISGHATLYWYQQILGQGPKLLIQFQNNGVVDDSQLPKDRFSAERLKGVDSTLKIQPAKLEDSAVYLCASSALGGSYEQYFGPGTRLTVT.

The chain couples TRBV4-1 to TRBJ2-5; either TRBD1 or TRBD2 may supply D (6 bases each). Germline loops: CDR1 MGHRA, CDR2 YSYEKL. This CDR3 has 15 residues. Trimming removed 4 bases from V and 5 bases from J, with 17 bases in between. In DNA form, the CDR3 reads TGCGCCAGCAGCCTTCTAGGGCAGGGGAGGGAGACCCAGTACTTC. Translated: CASSLLGQGRETQYF.